Listed here is a single T cell receptor (beta chain). Its antigen remains unknown. Naive CD8 cells lacked CD45RO and underwent positive selection for CCR7, leaving out terminally differentiated effector memory CD45RA+ cells. The germline gives CDR1 MRHNA, CDR2 SNTAGT. The length of the CDR3 is 15 residues. V was cut by 5 bases and J by 4 bases, with 14 bases left in between. Genomic DNA per cell subset filled all wells of several immunoSEQ plates. TCRdb's table, derived via immunoSEQ multiplex PCR, lists solely in-frame clones and lacks some. This repertoire shows millions of clones, under 95% found once; its top ten account for around 1.7%. This entry belongs to a study of shared clonotypes between healthy human individuals. Regarding the study as a whole: Only blood was sampled; tissue repertoires likely differ.

This TCR derives from a man aged 18 to 29 in good health. Some clones in this sample may be carry-over from other donors' samples. V is TRBV6-4 and J is TRBJ2-2; no reliable D call. The sequencing input was naive CD8+ T cells from PBMCs. DNA of the CDR3: TGTGCCAGCAGTCCCTTCCCAGAGGCCACCGGGGAGCTGTTTTTT. This translates into CASSPFPEATGELFF.